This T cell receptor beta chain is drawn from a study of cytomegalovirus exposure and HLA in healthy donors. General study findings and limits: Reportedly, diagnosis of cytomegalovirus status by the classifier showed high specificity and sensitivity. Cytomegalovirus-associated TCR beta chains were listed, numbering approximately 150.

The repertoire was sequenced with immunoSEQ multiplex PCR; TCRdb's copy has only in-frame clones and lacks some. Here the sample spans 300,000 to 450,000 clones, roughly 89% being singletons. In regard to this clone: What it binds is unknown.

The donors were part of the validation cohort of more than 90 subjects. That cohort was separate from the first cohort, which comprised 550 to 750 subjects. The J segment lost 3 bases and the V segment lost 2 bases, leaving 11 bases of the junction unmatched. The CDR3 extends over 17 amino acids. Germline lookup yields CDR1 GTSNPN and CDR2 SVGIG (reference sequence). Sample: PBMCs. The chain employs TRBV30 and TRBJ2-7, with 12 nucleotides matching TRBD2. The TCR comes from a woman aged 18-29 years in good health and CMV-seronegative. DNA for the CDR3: TGTGCCTGGAGTCCACGGGTCCTAGCGGGAGGGTTCTACGAGCAGTACTTC. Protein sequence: CAWSPRVLAGGFYEQYF.